The clone carrying this T cell receptor (beta chain) was recorded a few times. Its antigen is as yet unknown. These data are taken from a study of T cells in Graves' hyperthyroidism and ophthalmopathy. General study findings and limits: Ophthalmopathy onset followed model prediction by a median roughly six months.

The authors deemed Graves' hyperthyroidism stable absent ophthalmopathy progression within 18 months. Amplification of TCR beta CDR3 regions used RNA as the template. RT-PCR in the first round (using the HTBI primer set) targeted the TCR CDR3. TCRdb reprocessed the multiplex PCR reads with MiXCR, giving one entry per CDR3 protein. This table has fewer than 350,000 distinct CDR3 sequences, roughly 23% appearing once. CDR3 length: 14 residues. The ends were cut back, 3 bases at V and 7 bases at J, with 17 bases in the middle. Germline CDR1 DFQATT, CDR2 SNEGSKA (reference sequence). The sequenced material came from blood. The origin of this receptor is a woman between 45 and 65 years old with Graves' hyperthyroidism. The chain is built from TRBV20-1 and TRBJ2-3; D gene ambiguous. CDR3 in DNA: TGCAGTGCTAGTTCGGGTCTCCTCATTTATACGCAGTATTTT. It specifies CSASSGLLIYTQYF.